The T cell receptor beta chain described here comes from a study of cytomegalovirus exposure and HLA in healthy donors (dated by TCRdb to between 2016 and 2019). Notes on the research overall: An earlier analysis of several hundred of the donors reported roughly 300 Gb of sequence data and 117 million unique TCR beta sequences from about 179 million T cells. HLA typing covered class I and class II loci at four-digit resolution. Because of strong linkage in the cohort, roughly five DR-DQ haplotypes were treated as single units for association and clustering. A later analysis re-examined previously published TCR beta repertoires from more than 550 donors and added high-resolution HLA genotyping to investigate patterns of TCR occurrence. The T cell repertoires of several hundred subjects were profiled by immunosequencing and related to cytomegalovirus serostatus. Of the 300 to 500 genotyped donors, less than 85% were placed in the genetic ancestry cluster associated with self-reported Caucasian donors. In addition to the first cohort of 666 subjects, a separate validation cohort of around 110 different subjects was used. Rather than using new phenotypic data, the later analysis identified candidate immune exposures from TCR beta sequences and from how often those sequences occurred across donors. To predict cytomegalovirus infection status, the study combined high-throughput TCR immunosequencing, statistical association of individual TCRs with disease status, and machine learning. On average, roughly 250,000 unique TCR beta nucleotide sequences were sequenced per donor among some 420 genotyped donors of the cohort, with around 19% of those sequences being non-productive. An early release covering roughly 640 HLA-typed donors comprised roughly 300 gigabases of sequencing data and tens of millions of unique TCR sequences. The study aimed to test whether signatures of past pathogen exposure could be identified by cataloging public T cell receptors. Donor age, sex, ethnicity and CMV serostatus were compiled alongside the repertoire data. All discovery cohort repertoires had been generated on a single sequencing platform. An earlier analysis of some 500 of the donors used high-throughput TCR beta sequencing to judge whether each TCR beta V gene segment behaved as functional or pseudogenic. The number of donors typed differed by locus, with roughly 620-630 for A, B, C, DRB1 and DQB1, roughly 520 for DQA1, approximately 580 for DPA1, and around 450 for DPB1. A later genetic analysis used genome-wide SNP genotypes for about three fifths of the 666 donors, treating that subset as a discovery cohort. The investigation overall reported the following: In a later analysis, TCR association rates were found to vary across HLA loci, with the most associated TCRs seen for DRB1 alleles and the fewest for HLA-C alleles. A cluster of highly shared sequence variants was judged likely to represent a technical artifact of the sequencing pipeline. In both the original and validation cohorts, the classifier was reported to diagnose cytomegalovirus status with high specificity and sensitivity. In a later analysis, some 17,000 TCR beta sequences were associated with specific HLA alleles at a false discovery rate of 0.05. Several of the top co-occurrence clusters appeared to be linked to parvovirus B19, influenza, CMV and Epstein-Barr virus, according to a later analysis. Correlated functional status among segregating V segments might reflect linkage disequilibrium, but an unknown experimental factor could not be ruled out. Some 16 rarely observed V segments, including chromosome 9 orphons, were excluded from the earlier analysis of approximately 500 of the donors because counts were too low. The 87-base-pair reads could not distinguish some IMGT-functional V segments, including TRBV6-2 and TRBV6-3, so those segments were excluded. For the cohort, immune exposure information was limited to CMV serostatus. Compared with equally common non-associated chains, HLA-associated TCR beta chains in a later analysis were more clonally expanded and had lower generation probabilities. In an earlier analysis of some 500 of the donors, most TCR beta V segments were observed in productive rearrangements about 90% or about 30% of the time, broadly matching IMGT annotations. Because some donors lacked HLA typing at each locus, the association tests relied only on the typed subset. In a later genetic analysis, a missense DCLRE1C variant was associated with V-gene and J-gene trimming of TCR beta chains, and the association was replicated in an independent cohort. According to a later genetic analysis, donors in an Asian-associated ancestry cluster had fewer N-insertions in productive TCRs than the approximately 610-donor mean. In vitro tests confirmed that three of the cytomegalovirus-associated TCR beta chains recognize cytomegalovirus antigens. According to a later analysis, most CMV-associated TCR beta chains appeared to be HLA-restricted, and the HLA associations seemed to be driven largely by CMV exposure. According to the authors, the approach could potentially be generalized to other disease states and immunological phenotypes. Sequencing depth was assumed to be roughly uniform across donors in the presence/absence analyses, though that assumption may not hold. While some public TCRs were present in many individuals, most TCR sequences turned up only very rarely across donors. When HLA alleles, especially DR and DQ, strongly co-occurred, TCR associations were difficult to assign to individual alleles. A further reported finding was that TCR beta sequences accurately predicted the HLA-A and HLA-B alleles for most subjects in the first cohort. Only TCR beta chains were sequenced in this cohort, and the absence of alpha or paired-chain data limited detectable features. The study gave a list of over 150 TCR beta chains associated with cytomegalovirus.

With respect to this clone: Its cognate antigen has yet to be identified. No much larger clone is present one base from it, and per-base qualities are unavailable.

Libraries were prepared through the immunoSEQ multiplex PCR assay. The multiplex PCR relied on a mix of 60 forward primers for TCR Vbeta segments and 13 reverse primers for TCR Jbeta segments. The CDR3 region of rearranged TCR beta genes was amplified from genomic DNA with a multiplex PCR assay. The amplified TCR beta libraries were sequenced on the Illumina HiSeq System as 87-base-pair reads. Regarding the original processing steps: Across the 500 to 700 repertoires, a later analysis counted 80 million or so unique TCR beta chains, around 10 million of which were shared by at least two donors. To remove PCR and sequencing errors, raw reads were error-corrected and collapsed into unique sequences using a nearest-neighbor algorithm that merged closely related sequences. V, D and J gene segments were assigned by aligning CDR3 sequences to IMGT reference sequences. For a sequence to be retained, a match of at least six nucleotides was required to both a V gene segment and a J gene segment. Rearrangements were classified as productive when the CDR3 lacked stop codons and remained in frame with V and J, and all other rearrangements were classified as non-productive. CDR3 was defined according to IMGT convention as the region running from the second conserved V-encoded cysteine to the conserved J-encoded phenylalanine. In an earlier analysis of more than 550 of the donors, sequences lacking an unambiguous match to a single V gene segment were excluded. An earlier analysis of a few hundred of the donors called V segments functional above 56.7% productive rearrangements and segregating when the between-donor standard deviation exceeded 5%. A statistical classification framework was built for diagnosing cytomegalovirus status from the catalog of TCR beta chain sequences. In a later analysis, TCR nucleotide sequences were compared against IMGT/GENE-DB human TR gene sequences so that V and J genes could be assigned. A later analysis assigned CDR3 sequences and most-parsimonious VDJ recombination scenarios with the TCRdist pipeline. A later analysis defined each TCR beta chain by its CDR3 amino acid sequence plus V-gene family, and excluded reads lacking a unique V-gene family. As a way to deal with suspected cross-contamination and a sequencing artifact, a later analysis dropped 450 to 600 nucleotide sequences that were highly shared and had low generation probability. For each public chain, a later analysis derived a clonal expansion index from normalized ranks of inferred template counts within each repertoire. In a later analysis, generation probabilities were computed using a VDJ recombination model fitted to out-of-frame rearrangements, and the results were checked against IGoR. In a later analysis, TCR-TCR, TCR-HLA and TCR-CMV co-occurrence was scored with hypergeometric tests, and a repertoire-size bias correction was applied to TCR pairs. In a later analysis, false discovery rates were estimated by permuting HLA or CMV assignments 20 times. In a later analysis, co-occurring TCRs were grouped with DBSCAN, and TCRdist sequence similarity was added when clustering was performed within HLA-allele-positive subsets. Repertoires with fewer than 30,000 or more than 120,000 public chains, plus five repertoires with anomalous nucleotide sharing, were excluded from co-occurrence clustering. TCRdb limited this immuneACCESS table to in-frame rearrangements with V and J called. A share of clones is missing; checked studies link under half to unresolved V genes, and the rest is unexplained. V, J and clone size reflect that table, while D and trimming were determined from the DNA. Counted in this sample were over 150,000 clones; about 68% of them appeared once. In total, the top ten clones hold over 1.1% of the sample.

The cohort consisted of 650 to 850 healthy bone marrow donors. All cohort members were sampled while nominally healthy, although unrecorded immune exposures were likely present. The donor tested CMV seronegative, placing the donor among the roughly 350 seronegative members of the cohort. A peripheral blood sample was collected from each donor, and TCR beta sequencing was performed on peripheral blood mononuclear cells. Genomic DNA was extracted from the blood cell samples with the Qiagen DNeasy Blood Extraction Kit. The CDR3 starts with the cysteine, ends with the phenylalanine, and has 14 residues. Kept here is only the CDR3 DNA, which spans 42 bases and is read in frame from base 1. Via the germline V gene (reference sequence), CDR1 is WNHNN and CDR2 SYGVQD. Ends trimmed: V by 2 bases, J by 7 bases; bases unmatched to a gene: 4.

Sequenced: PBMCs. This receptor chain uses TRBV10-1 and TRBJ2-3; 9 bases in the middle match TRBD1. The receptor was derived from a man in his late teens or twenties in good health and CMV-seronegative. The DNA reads TGCGCCAGCAGTGAGGGACAGGGGACACATACGCAGTATTTT. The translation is CASSEGQGTHTQYF.